This entry lists 3 T cell receptor beta chains sequenced from one sample in a study of blood T cell repertoires in COVID-19. Data came from immunoSEQ multiplex PCR; TCRdb stores just in-frame clones and leaves some out. The profile shows about 140,000 clones, roughly four fifths of them singletons. The sample comprised peripheral blood. These receptor sequences come from a woman between 50 and 59 years old with active or convalescent COVID-19.

The J gene is TRBJ2-1, the V gene TRBV18; the match to TRBD2 covers 14 bases. Germline CDR1 and CDR2: KGHSH and LQKENI. The CDR3 extends over 17 amino acids. V trimming: 3 bases; J trimming: 9 bases; junction bases outside the gene matches: 10. CDR3 in amino acids: CASSPGSGLAGVGEQFF. The DNA of the CDR3 is TGTGCCAGCTCACCGGGCTCGGGACTAGCGGGAGTGGGTGAGCAGTTCTTC.

V is TRBV7-8 and J is TRBJ2-1; 7 bases align to TRBD2. The CDR3 length is 18 residues. CDR1 and CDR2 (germline): SGHVS, FQNEAQ. V lost 2 bases, J lost 1 base, and 11 bases stayed unmatched. The CDR3 loop reads CASSLRFIMGGSYNEQFF. The CDR3 DNA reads as TGTGCCAGCAGCTTAAGGTTTATCATGGGGGGGTCCTACAATGAGCAGTTCTTC.

This clone was seen many times. This chain uses TRBV3-1 (or the pseudogene TRBV3-2) with TRBJ2-7, with a tentative D call TRBD2 (6 bases). V dropped 6 bases and J dropped 2 bases, with 14 bases sitting between them. The V gene's germline CDR1 is LGHDT and CDR2 YNNKEL (reference sequence). The length of the CDR3 is 14 residues. The CDR3 is CASSGPRGPYEQYF. In nucleotides, the CDR3 is TGTGCCAGCAGTGGACCGCGGGGCCCCTACGAGCAGTACTTC.